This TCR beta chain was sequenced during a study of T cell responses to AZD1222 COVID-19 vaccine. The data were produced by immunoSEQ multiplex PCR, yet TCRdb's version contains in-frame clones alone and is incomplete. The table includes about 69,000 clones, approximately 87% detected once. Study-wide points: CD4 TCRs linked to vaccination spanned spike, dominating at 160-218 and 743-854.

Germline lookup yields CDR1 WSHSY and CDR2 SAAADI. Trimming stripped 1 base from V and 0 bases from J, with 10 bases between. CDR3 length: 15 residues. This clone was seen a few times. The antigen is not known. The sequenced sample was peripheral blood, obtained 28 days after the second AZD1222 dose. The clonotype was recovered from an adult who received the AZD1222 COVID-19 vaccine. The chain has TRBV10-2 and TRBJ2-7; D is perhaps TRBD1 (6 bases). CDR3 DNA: TGCGCCAGCAGTGAGTGGACAGCCGACTCCTACGAGCAGTACTTC. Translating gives CASSEWTADSYEQYF.